This TCR beta chain was identified during a study of blood T cell repertoires in COVID-19. Germline V gives CDR1 LGHNT, CDR2 FRNRAP. The CDR3 has 13 amino acids. V dropped 5 bases and J dropped 4 bases, with 9 bases sitting between them. Sequencing was performed with immunoSEQ multiplex PCR; in TCRdb, only in-frame clones are kept and a portion is missing. The data show about 260,000 clones, approximately 92% seen once. A single count supports this clone. Participants spanned ages about 18 to 100 years and resided in 20 to 30 US areas. Donors in Cohort 3 who had recovered were those with two negative PCRs, healthcare professional clearance, or resolution of their symptoms.

This clonotype originated in a woman aged 18-29 years who had recovered from COVID-19. The chain links TRBV12-5 to TRBJ2-1; D is perhaps TRBD1 (6 bases). The sequenced material came from PBMCs or T cells enriched from blood (not recorded which). The CDR3 here is CASGTDSYNEQFF. CDR3 coding DNA: TGTGCTAGTGGTACGGACAGTTACAATGAGCAGTTCTTC.